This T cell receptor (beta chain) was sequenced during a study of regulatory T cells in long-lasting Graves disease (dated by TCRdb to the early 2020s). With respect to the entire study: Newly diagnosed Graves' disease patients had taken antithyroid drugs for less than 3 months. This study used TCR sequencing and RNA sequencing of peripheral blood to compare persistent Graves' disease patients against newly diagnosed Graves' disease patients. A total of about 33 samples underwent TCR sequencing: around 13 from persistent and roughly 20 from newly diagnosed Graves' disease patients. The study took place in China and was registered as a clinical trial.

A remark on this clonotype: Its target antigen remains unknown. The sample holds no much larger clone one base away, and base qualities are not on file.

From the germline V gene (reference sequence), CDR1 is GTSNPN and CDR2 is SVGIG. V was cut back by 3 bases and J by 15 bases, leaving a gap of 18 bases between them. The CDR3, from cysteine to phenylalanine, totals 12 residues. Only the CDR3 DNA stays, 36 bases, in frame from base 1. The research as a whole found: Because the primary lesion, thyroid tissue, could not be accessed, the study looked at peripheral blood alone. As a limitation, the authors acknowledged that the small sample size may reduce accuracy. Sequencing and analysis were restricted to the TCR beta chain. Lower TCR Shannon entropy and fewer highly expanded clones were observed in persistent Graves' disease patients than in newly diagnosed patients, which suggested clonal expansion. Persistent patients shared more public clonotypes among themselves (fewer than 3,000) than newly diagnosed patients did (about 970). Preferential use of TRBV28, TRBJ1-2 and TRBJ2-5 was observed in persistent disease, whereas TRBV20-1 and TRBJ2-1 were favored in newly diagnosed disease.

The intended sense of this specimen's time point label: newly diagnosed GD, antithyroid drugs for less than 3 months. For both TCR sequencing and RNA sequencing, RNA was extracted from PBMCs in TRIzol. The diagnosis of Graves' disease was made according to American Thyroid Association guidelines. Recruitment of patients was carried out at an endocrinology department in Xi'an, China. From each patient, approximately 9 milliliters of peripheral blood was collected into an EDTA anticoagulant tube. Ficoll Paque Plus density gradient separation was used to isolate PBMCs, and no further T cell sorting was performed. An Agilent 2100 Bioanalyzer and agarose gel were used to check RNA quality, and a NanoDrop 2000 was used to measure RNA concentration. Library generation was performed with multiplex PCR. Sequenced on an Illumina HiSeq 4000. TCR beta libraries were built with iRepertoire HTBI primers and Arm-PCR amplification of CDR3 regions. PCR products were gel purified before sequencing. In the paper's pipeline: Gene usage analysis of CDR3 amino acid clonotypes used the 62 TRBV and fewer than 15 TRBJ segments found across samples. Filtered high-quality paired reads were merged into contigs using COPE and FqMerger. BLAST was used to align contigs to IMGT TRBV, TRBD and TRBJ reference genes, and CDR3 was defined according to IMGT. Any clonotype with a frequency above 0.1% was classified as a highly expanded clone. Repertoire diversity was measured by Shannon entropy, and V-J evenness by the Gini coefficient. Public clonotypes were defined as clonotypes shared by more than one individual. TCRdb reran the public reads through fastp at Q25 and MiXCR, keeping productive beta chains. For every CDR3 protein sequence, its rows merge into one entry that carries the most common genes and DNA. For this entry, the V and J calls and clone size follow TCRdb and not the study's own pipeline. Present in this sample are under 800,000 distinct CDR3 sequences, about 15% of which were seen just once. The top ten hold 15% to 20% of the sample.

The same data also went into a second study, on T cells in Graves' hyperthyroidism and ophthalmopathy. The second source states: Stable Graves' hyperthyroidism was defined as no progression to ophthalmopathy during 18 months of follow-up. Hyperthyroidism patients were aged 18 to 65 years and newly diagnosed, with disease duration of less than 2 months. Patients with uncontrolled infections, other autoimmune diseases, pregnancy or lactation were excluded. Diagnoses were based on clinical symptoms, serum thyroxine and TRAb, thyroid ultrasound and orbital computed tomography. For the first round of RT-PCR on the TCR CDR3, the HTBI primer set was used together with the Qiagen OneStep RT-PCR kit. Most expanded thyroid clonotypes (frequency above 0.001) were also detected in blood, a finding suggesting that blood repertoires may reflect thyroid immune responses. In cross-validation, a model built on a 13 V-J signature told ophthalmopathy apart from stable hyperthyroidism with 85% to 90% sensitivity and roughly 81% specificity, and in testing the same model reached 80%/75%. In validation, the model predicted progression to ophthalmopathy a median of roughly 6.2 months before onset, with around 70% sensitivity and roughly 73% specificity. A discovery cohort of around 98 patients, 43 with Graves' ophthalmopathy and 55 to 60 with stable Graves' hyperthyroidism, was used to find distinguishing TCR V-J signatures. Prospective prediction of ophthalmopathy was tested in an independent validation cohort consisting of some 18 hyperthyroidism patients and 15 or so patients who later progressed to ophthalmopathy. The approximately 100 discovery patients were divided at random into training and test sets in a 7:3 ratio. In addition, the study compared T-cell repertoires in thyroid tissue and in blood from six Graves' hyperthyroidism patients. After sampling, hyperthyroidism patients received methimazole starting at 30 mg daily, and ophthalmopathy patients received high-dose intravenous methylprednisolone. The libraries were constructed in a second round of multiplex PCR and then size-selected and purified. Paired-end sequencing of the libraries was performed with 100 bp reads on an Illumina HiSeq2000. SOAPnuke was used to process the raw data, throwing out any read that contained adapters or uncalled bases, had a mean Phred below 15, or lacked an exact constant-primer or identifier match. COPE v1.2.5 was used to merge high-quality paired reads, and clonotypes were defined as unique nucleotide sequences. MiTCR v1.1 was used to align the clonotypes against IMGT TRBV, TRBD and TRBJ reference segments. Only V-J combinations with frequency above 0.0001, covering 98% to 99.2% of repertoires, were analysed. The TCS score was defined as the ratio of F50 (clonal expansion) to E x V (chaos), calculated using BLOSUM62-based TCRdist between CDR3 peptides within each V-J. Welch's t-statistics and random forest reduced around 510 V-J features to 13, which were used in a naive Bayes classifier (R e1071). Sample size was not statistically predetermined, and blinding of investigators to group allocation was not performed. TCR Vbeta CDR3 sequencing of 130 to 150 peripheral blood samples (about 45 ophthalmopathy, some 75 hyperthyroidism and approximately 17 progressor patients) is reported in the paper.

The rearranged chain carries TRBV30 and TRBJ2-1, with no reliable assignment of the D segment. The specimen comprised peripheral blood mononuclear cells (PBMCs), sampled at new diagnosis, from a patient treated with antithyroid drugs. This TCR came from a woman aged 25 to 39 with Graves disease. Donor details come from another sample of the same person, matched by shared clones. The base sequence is TGTGCCTGGAGGCCCCCCGCTGCAAAGATGTTCTTC. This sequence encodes CAWRPPAAKMFF.